This TCR beta chain was identified during a study of T cell responses to AZD1222 COVID-19 vaccine. For the study at large: Doses given second, at about 4 or about 12 weeks, were pooled. Study-wide findings and caveats: Repertoire samples came only from after the peak T cell response. CD4 TCRs covered the whole spike, strongest at regions 160-218 and 743-854. Nearly half of unique spike-specific TCRs reportedly avoided B.1.351 and B.1.1.7 mutated regions.

This CDR3 is built from 13 residues. Deletions cut 5 bases from V and 7 bases from J, with 12 bases between. Regarding this clone: What it binds is not known.

TCRdb's table, derived via immunoSEQ multiplex PCR, lists solely in-frame clones and lacks some. The table lists approximately 79,000 clones, 80% to 90% of them singletons. The chain is built from TRBV12-3 or TRBV12-4 and TRBJ1-5; no firm D call. The clonotype comes from an adult in good health. Sequenced here: peripheral blood, sampled on day 0 of AZD1222 vaccination. CDR3 protein: CASSAQEWQPQHF. As DNA, the CDR3 is TGTGCCAGCAGTGCCCAAGAGTGGCAGCCCCAGCATTTT.